This TCR beta chain was sequenced in a study of blood T cells in healthy people across ages (dated by TCRdb to between 2014 and 2017). A note on the overall study: In model experiments, template switching captured about one uniquely barcoded TCR beta cDNA molecule for every two T cells. The study measured age-related changes in TCR beta repertoire diversity using deep sequencing normalized with unique cDNA molecular identifiers. Four age groups were formed from the donors: young (average about 15 years), middle-aged (approximately 39), aged (roughly 59) and long-lived (roughly 88). Donors of different ages were randomly distributed across sequencing lanes to avoid experimental bias. The study analyzed two additional independent replicas of 1 million unique cDNA reads from the same blood draw for two donors, one aged 18 to 29 and one aged 80 or older. What the research found in general, with its limitations: Estimates of total diversity based on one million sequenced T cells were regarded as lower bounds and as underestimates. Since profiling was done on bulk unsorted PBMCs, naive and antigen-experienced compartments could not be conclusively compared. Compared with the aged group, more naive CD4+ T cells, fewer expanded clones and increased TCR diversity were shown by the long-lived group, suggesting age selection. There was a strong correlation between observed TCR beta diversity and the percentage of naive T cells measured by flow cytometry. Observed TCR beta diversity per million T cells fell roughly linearly with age, and a significant reduction was already apparent by age roughly 40. Because donor CMV infection status was unknown, age-related changes in expanded clonotypes were potentially confounded.

Libraries came from 5' RACE. TCRdb lists the instrument as Illumina HiSeq 2500. A second PCR of about 6 to 12 cycles was run with a J-beta primer mix and a sample-barcoded 5' primer. Each TCR beta cDNA molecule received a unique molecular identifier from a template-switch 5' adaptor carrying 12 random nucleotides. Each sample yielded at least 2.5 million CDR3-containing paired-end reads. All of the RNA was converted into first-strand cDNA using the Mint cDNA synthesis kit, with a TRBC-specific oligonucleotide serving as the primer. After uracil-DNA glycosylase treatment, a first 18-cycle PCR used universal primers M1SS and BC2_uni_R on all cDNA. On the authors' methods: For normalization, 1 million high-quality reads were randomly selected from each sample, with every read carrying a distinct molecular identifier. Instead of being binned into consensus sequences, reads with shared molecular identifiers were discarded. MiTCR, run with a Q25 quality threshold and the strictest error-elimination algorithm, handled CDR3 identification, clonotype clustering and error correction. Lower-bound total TCR beta diversity was estimated with a nonparametric unseen species model using Euler transformation. TCRdb reworked the public reads: Q25 trimming with fastp, MiXCR clone assembly, productive beta chains retained. Each entry merges the rows of one CDR3 protein and shows their most common DNA and genes. These V and J calls are TCRdb output, not the study's own analysis. The sample data list about 1.5 million distinct CDR3 sequences, and roughly 40% of these were observed just once. The ten largest clones capture 7.9% of the sample.

The donors were some 36 Caucasian individuals from Russia, aged roughly 6 to 100 years, who were systemically healthy. Around 9.7 milliliters of peripheral blood were collected from each donor into EDTA-treated Vacutainer tubes. PBMCs were isolated by Ficoll-Paque density-gradient centrifugation, with at least 7 million obtained per sample. Total RNA was extracted from PBMCs with Trizol reagent, with at least 6 micrograms obtained per sample. Naive CD45RAhigh/CD27high T cell percentages were measured by flow cytometry on a PBMC aliquot from every donor. A remark on this clonotype: The clone's antigen remains unknown. Base qualities are not provided; no much larger clone lies one nucleotide away.

The germline V gene gives CDR1 as SQVTM and CDR2 as ANQGSEA. From cysteine to phenylalanine, the CDR3 is 13 amino acids long. The retained sequence is limited to the CDR3, 39 bases, with the frame set at the first base. Trimming takes 6 bases off V and 2 bases off J; junction bases not matched to a gene: 6. Sequencing input: blood. The TCR comes from a woman under 30 in good health. The chain joins TRBV29-1 to TRBJ1-1; TRBD1 lines up with 7 middle nucleotides. The sequenced DNA is TGCAGCGTCGTGGGACAGTTTAACACTGAAGCTTTCTTT. Its amino acids are CSVVGQFNTEAFF.